What follows describes a single T cell receptor (beta chain). This sample was taken from a study of blood T cell repertoires in COVID-19. Whole-study context: Some COVID-19 samples were acute and others convalescent; all came from the United States, Italy and Spain. In each case, the material was cDNA or gDNA derived from T cells, B-cell-depleted T cells, or PBMCs.

The CDR3 runs to 15 residues. Sequencing used immunoSEQ multiplex PCR; TCRdb keeps in-frame clones, though not all of them. The sample yields a few hundred thousand clones, 84% seen once. This sequence was found in an elderly woman with active or convalescent COVID-19. The sample comprised peripheral blood. The chain is built from TRBV21-1 and TRBJ2-7; the D call TRBD2 from the table was never checked on the DNA. TRBV21-1 is an annotated pseudogene. CDR3 residues: CASSRLAGNNYEQYF. CDR3 nucleotides: TGTGCCAGCAGCAGGCTAGCGGGGAACAACTACGAGCAGTACTTC.